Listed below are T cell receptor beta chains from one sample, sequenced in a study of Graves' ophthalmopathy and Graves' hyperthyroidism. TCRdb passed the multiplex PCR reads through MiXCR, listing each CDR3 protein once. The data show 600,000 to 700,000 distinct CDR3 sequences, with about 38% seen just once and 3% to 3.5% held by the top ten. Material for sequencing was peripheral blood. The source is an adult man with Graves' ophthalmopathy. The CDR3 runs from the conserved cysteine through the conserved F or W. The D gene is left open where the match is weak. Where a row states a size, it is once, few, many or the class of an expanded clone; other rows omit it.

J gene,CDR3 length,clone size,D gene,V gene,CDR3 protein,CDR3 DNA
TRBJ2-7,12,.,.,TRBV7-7,CASSYNGGEQYF,TGTGCCAGCAGTTATAATGGTGGCGAGCAGTACTTC
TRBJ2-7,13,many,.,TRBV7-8,CASSLTWTGEQYF,TGTGCCAGCAGCTTAACCTGGACCGGGGAGCAGTACTTC
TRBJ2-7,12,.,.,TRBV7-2,CASSLNRVEQYF,TGTGCCAGCAGCTTAAACAGGGTGGAGCAGTACTTC
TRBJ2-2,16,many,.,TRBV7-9,CASSPSNAINTGELFF,TGTGCCAGCAGCCCCTCTAACGCTATAAACACCGGGGAGCTGTTTTTT
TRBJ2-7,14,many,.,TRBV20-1,CSARGSSVPRGQYF,TGCAGTGCTAGAGGGTCTAGCGTCCCCCGAGGGCAGTACTTC
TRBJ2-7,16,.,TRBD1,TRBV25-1,CASSSEPGQGYYEQYF,TGTGCCAGCAGCTCTGAACCGGGACAGGGGTACTACGAGCAGTACTTC
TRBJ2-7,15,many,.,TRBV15,CATSRSTGNSVEQYF,TGTGCCACCAGCAGAAGTACGGGAAACAGTGTCGAGCAGTACTTC
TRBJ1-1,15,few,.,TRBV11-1,CASSPTAREGGEAFF,TGTGCCAGCAGCCCCACAGCTCGAGAGGGGGGTGAAGCTTTCTTT
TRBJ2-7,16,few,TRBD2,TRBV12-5,CASSPRLAGAPYEQYF,TGTGCCAGCTCACCCCGCCTAGCGGGAGCACCCTACGAGCAGTACTTC
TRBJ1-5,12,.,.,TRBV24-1,CATGDLQGPQHF,TGTGCCACCGGTGATTTGCAGGGGCCCCAGCATTTT
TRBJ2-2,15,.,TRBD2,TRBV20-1,CSVTGTRWDTGELFF,TGCAGTGTTACCGGGACTAGGTGGGACACCGGGGAGCTGTTTTTT
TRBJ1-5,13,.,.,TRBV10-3,CAISERVQETQHF,TGTGCCATCAGTGAGAGGGTACAAGAGACCCAGCATTTT
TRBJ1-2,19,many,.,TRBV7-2,CASSAPPWTASSPNYGYTF,TGTGCCAGCAGCGCCCCCCCTTGGACAGCCTCTAGCCCTAACTATGGCTACACCTTC
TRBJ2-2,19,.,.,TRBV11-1,CASKRDIIGHGQNTGELFF,TGTGCCAGCAAACGGGACATCATAGGACACGGGCAGAACACCGGGGAGCTGTTTTTT
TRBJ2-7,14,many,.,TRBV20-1,CSARSPSLSYEQYF,TGCAGTGCTAGGAGTCCTAGCCTTAGCTACGAGCAGTACTTC
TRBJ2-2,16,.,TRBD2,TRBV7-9,CASSHGLAGGRGELFF,TGTGCCAGCAGCCACGGACTAGCGGGGGGTCGCGGGGAGCTGTTTTTT
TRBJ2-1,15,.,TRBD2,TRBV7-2,CASSRTSGARGGQFF,TGTGCCAGCAGCCGGACTAGCGGGGCCCGAGGGGGGCAGTTCTTC
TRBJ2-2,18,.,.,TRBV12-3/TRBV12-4,CASSFVSVERRARGELFF,TGTGCCAGCAGTTTTGTCAGCGTTGAACGCCGCGCCCGGGGGGAGCTGTTTTTT
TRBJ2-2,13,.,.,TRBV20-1,CSARSGRTGELFF,TGCAGTGCTAGGTCGGGGCGCACCGGGGAGCTGTTTTTT
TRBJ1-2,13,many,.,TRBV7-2,CASSPDGSYGYTF,TGTGCCAGCAGCCCGGACGGGAGCTATGGCTACACCTTC
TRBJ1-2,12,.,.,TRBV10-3,CAISAGSYGYTF,TGTGCCATCAGTGCGGGCAGCTATGGCTACACCTTC
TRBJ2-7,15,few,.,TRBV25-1,CASSPPTGRTDEQYF,TGTGCCAGCAGTCCCCCTACGGGGAGAACGGACGAGCAGTACTTC
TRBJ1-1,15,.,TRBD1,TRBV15,CATSSGPTGFGVAFF,TGTGCCACCAGCAGCGGCCCGACAGGGTTTGGTGTAGCTTTCTTT
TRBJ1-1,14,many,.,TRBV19,CASSIPGRYTEAFF,TGTGCCAGTAGTATCCCAGGGAGATACACTGAAGCTTTCTTT
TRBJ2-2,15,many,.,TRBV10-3,CAISGSGLGTGELFF,TGTGCCATCAGTGGGTCAGGGCTTGGGACCGGGGAGCTGTTTTTT
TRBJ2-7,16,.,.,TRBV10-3,CASSYKGGDSPYEQYF,TGTGCCAGCAGTTACAAAGGAGGGGATAGCCCCTACGAGCAGTACTTC
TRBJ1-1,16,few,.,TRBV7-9,CASSPPQGILNTEAFF,TGTGCCAGCAGCCCACCTCAGGGCATCCTGAACACTGAAGCTTTCTTT
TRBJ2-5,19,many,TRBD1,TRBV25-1,CASSEPPGTTGAVQETQYF,TGTGCCAGCAGTGAACCCCCAGGGACGACAGGGGCAGTACAAGAGACCCAGTACTTC
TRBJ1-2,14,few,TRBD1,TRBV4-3,CASSQTGTAGGYTF,TGCGCCAGCAGCCAAACCGGGACAGCGGGGGGCTACACCTTC